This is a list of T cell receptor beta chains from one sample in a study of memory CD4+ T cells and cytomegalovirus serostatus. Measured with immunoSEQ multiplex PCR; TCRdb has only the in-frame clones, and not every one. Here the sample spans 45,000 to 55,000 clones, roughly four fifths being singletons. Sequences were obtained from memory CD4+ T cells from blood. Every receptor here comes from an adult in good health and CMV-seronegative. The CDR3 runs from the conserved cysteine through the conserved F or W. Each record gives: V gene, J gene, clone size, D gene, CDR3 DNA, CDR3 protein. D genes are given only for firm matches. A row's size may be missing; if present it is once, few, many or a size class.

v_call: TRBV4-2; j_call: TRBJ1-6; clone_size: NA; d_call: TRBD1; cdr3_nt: TGTGCCAGCAGCCAAACTAACAGGGGGGACTCACCCCTCCACTTT; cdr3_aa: CASSQTNRGDSPLHF
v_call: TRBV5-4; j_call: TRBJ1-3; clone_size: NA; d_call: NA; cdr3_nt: TGTGCCAGCAGCTTGGACGGTGACTCTGGAAACACCATATATTTT; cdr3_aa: CASSLDGDSGNTIYF
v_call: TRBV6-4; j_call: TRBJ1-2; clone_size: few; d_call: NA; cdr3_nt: TGTGCCAGAGGGGGGAGGATGGCTGGCTACACCTTC; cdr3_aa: CARGGRMAGYTF
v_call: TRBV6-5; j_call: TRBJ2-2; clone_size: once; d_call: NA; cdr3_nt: TGTGCCAGCTCGGGCGTGGTCGGGGGCGGGGAGCTGTTTTTT; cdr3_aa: CASSGVVGGGELFF
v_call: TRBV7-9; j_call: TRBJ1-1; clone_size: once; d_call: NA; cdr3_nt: TGTGCCAGCAGCCCCTGGGCTCCTGAAGCTTTCTTT; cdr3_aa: CASSPWAPEAFF
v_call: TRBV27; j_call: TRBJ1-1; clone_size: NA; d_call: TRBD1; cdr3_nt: TGTGCCAGCAGATCAGGGGGCACGAACACTGAAGCTTTCTTT; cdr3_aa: CASRSGGTNTEAFF
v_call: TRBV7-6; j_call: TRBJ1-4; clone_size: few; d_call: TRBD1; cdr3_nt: TGTGCCAGCAGCTACTCCGGGACAGGGGATGAAAAACTGTTTTTT; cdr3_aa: CASSYSGTGDEKLFF
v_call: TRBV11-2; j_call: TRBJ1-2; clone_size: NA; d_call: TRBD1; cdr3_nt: TGTGCCAGCAGCCCAATAAGGGGAACAGGGGCCCGCGGCTACACCTTC; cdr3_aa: CASSPIRGTGARGYTF
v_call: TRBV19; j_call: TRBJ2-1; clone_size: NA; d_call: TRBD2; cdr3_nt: TGTGCCAGCAACGTGGTGCGGGGGGGCTCCTACAATGAGCAGTTCTTC; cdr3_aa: CASNVVRGGSYNEQFF
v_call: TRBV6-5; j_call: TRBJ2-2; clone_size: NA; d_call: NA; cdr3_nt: TGTGCCAGCAGCCGGACAGACTCGAACACCGGGGAGCTGTTTTTT; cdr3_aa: CASSRTDSNTGELFF
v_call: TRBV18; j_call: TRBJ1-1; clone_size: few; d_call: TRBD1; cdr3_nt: TGTGCCAGCTCAGCACCCAGGGGGCCCACTGAAGCTTTCTTT; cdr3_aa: CASSAPRGPTEAFF
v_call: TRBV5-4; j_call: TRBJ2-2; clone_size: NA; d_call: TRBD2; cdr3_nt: TGTGCCAGCAGCTCCCTAGCGGGAGCCGTCGGGGAGCTGTTTTTT; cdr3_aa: CASSSLAGAVGELFF
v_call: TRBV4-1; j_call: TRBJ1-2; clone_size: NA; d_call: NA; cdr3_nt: TGCGCCAGCAGCCATCGGACAGCGGTCCAGGGCTACACCTTC; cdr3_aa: CASSHRTAVQGYTF
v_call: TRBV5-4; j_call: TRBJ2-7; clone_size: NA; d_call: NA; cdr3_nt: TGTGCCAGCAGCTCTAGACAGAGGGTCTACGAGCAGTACTTC; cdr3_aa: CASSSRQRVYEQYF
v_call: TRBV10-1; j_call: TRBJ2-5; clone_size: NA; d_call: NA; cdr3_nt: TGCGCCAGCAGTGAGAGAGTGGACGGAGAGACCCAGTACTTC; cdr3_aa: CASSERVDGETQYF
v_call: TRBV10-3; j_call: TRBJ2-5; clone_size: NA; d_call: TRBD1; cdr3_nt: TGTGCCATCAGTGAGTCGTGGACAGGCCTTGAAGAGACCCAGTACTTC; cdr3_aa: CAISESWTGLEETQYF
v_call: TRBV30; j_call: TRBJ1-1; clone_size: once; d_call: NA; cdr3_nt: TGTGCCTGGAAAGGGGGAGGGAGTGGTGAAGCTTTCTTT; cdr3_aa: CAWKGGGSGEAFF
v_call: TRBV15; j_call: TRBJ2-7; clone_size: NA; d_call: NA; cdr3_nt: TGTGCCACCAGCAGAGGAGTGGGCAGGACCACCTACGAGCAGTACTTC; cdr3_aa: CATSRGVGRTTYEQYF
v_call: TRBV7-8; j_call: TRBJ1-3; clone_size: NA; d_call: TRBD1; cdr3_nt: TGTGCCAGCAGCCGTCGGCCATGGGACAGCTTCTCTGGAAACACCATATATTTT; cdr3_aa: CASSRRPWDSFSGNTIYF
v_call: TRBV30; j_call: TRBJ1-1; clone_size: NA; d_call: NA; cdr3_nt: TGTGCCTGGAGTGATCTTTCAGGGGCTGAAGCTTTCTTT; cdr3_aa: CAWSDLSGAEAFF
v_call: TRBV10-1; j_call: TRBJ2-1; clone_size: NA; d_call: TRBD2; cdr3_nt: TGCGCCAGCAGAAACATAGCGGGAGGTCGCAGGTCCTACAATGAGCAGTTCTTC; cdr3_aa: CASRNIAGGRRSYNEQFF
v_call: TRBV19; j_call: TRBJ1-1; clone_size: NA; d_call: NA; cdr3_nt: TGTGCCAGTTCCCTTGGGAGACATAACACTGAAGCTTTCTTT; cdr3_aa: CASSLGRHNTEAFF
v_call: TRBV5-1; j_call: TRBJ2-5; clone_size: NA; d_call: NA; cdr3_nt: TGCGCCAGCGGTCGGGGGCTCCAAGAGACCCAGTACTTC; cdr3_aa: CASGRGLQETQYF
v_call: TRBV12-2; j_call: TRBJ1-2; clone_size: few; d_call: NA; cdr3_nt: TGTGCAAGTCGCTTAAACCCCATCCCCAGGGGCAAGGGCTACACCTTC; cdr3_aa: CASRLNPIPRGKGYTF
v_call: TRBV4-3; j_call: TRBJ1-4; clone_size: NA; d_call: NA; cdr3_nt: TGCGCCAGCAGCCAAGAGTTGGGGGCAACCGGAAATGAAAAACTGTTTTTT; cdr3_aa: CASSQELGATGNEKLFF
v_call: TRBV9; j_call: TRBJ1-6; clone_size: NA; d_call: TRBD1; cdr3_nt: TGTGCCAGCAGCACCCGGGACAGTAATTCACCCCTCCACTTT; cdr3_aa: CASSTRDSNSPLHF
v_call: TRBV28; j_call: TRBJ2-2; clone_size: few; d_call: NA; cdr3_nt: TGTGCCAGCAGTTTTACCAGGTCTTACACCGGGGAGCTGTTTTTT; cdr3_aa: CASSFTRSYTGELFF
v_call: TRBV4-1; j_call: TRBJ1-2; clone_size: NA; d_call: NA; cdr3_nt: TGCGCCAGCAGCCAAGCCCCGTCGGTCCGCGGCTATGGCTACACCTTC; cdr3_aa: CASSQAPSVRGYGYTF
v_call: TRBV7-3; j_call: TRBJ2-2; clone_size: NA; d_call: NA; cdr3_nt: TGTGCCAGCAGCTTTAGGGGCCGGGAGCTGTTTTTT; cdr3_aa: CASSFRGRELFF
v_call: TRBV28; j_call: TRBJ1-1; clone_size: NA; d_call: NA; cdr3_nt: TGTGCCAGCAGAACGGGAGACAGAAACACTGAAGCTTTCTTT; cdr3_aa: CASRTGDRNTEAFF
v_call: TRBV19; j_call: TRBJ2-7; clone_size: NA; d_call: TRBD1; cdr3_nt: TGTGCCAGTTCGCGTCCCTCTACAGGGGGCGCCTCCTACGAGCAGTACTTC; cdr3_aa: CASSRPSTGGASYEQYF
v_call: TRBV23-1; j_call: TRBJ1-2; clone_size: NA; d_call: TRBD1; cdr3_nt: TGCGCCAGCAGTCAATCCGACAGGGCGATGAGCGGCTACACCTTC; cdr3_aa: CASSQSDRAMSGYTF
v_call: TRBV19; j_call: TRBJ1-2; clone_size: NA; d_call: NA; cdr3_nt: TGTGCCAGTAGTGACTTTGTAGACTATGGCTACACCTTC; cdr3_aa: CASSDFVDYGYTF
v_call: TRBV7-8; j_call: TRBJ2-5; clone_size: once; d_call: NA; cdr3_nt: TGTGCCAGCAGACTGGAAGAGACCCAGTACTTC; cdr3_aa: CASRLEETQYF
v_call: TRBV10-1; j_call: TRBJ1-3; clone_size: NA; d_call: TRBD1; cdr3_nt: TGCGCCAGCAGTGAGTCGGCGACAGGGGGCCCGGAGGGATCTGGAAACACCATATATTTT; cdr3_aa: CASSESATGGPEGSGNTIYF
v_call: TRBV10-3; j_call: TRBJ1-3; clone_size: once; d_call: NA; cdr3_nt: TGTGCCATCAGTGATAGCTCTGGAAACACCATATATTTT; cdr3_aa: CAISDSSGNTIYF
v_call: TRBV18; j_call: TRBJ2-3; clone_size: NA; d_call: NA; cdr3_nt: TGTGCCAGCTCACCCTTAGGCGGACAGCCGAGCACAGATACGCAGTATTTT; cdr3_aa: CASSPLGGQPSTDTQYF
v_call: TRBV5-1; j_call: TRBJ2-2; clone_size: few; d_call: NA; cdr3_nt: TGCGCCAGCAGTCACGGACATCCGGGCACCGGGGAGCTGTTTTTT; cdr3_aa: CASSHGHPGTGELFF
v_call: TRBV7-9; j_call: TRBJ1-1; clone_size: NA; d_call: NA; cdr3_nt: TGTGCCAGCAGCTTAGAAATTGGGCAGGGGAAGCCTGAAGCTTTCTTT; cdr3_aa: CASSLEIGQGKPEAFF
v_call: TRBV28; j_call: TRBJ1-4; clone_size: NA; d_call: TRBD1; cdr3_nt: TGTGCCAGCAGTCCCCCGACAGGGAAACTGTTTTTT; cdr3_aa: CASSPPTGKLFF
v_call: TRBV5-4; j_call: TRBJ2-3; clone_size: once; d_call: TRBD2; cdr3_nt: TGTGCCAGCAGCCAACAAAAATTCAGCGGGGTAGGCACAGATACGCAGTATTTT; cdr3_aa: CASSQQKFSGVGTDTQYF
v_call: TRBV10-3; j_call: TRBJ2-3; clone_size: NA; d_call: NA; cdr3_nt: TGTGCCATCAGAACAGGCCCTAGCACAGATACGCAGTATTTT; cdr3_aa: CAIRTGPSTDTQYF
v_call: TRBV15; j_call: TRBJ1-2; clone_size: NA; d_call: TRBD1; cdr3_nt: TGTGCCACCAGCAGGGGGGACAGGGGGCTTGTCTATGGCTACACCTTC; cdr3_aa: CATSRGDRGLVYGYTF
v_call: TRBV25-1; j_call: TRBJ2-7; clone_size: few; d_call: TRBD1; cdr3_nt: TGTGCCAGCACCCCCGGGAACAGGGGGATAGACGAGCAGTACTTC; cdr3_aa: CASTPGNRGIDEQYF
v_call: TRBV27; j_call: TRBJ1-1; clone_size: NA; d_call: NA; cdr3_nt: TGTGCCAGCAGTCCCCGAATGGGGAGGACTGAAGCTTTCTTT; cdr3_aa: CASSPRMGRTEAFF
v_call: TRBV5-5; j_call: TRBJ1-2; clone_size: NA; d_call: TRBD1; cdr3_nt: TGTGCCAGCACGAAGGACAGGGTGATAGGGTACACCTTC; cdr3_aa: CASTKDRVIGYTF
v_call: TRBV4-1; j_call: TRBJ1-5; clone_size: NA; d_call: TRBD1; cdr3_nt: TGCGCCAGCAGCCATGACAGGGCTCAGCCCCAGCATTTT; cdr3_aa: CASSHDRAQPQHF
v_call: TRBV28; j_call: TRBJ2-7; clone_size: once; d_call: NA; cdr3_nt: TGTGCCAGCAGCTTTCTGATAGAACAGGAAAGGGGCGAGCAGTACTTC; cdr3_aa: CASSFLIEQERGEQYF
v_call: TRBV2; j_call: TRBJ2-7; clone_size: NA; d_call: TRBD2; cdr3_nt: TGTGCCAGCAATATAGCGGGAGGGCCCGCCTACGAGCAGTACTTC; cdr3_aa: CASNIAGGPAYEQYF
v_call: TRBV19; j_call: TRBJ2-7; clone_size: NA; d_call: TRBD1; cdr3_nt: TGTGCCAGTAGTAATCCGGGACAGACCTACGAGCAGTACTTC; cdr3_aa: CASSNPGQTYEQYF
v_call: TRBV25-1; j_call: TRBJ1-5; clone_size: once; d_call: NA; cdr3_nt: TGTGCCAGCAGTGACTCAGGGTTTCGCAATCAGCCCCAGCATTTT; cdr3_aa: CASSDSGFRNQPQHF
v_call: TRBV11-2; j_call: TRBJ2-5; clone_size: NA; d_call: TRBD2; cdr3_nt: TGTGCCAGCAGCTTAACGACGGGAGGGTCGGAGACCCAGTACTTC; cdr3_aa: CASSLTTGGSETQYF
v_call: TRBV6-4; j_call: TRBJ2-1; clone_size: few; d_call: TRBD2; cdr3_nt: TGTGCCAGCAGTGCGGGGACTAGCGGGAAACATGAGCAGTTCTTC; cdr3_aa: CASSAGTSGKHEQFF